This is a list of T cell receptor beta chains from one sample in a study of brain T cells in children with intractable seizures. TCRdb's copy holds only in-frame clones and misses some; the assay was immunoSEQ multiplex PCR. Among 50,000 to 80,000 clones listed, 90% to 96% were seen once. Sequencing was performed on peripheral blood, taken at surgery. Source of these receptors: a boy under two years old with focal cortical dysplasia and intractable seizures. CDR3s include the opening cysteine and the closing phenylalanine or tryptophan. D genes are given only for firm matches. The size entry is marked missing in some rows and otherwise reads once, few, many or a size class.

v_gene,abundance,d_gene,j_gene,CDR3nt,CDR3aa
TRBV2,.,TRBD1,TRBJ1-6,TGTGCCAGCAGGGGACAGGGATATGCGCCATACGATTCACCCCTCCACTTT,CASRGQGYAPYDSPLHF
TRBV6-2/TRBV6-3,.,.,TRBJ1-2,TGTGCCAGCAGTTACTCCGGGACATCGGGCTACACCTTC,CASSYSGTSGYTF
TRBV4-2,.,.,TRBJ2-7,TGTGCCAGCAGCCACGAACTCTCCTACGAGCAGTACTTC,CASSHELSYEQYF
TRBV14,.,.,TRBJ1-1,TGTGCCAGCAGCCGTAAAGGTTTTGGTGATTATGAAGCTTTCTTT,CASSRKGFGDYEAFF
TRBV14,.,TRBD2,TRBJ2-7,TGTGCCAGCAGCCAAGATTGGGAGGGGCTACAGTACTTC,CASSQDWEGLQYF
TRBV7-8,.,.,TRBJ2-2,TGTGCCAGCAGCTTATTACTTGGCGGGTTTAACACCGGGGAGCTGTTTTTT,CASSLLLGGFNTGELFF
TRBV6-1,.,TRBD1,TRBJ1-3,TGTGCCAGCAGTGACAACCCTAGGACAGGGAGGCATTCTGGAAACACCATATATTTT,CASSDNPRTGRHSGNTIYF
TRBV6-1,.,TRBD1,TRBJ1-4,TGTGCCAGCAGTGAGGGGGGTGGACAGGGAGTTGAAAAACTGTTTTTT,CASSEGGGQGVEKLFF
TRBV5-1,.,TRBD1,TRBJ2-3,TGCGCCAGCAGCCAAGGACAGGGTTCCACAGATACGCAGTATTTT,CASSQGQGSTDTQYF
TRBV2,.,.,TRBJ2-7,TGTGCCAGCGAGACAGGACTCTCCTACGAGCAGTACTTC,CASETGLSYEQYF
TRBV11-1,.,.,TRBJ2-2,TGTGCCAGCAGCTTAGACAGGGAGGGGGAGCTGTTTTTT,CASSLDREGELFF
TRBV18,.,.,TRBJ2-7,TGTGCCAGCTCATCTTTGGAGGGAGGCGAGCAGTACTTC,CASSSLEGGEQYF
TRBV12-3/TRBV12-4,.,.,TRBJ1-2,TGTGCCAGCAGTATCGGGACCCTTTATGGCTACACCTTC,CASSIGTLYGYTF
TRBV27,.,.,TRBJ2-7,TGTGCCAGCAGTCCTCGAGGGGAGGAAAGCTCCTACGAGCAGTACTTC,CASSPRGEESSYEQYF
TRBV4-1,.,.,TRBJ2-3,TGCGCCAGCAGCCAAAGTGAAGGGGCCGGGGATACGCAGTATTTT,CASSQSEGAGDTQYF
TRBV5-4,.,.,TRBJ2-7,TGTGCCAGCAGCTTATCTAAGGACAGACCCTACGAGCAGTACTTC,CASSLSKDRPYEQYF
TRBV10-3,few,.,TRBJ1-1,TGTGCCATCAGGGTTTCCCGGGATTTGGAAGCTTTCTTT,CAIRVSRDLEAFF
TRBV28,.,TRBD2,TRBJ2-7,TGTGCCAGCAGTTTCCCCCCACTAGCGGGACAAACACAACCCTACGAGCAGTACTTC,CASSFPPLAGQTQPYEQYF
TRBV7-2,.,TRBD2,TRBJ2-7,TGTGCCAGCAGCTTAGGCATAGCGGGGGGGCTTAACGAGCAGTACTTC,CASSLGIAGGLNEQYF
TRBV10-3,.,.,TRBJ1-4,TGTGCCATCGGACAAAATGAAAAACTGTTTTTT,CAIGQNEKLFF
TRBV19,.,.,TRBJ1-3,TGTGCCAGTAGTATAACCGAATACTCTGGAAACACCATATATTTT,CASSITEYSGNTIYF
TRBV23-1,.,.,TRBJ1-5,TGCGCCAGCAGTCAATCTGAGCAGAGTAGCAATCAGCCCCAGCATTTT,CASSQSEQSSNQPQHF
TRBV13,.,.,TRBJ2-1,TGTGCCAGCAGCCGCGGAACGGGCTCCTACAATGAGCAGTTCTTC,CASSRGTGSYNEQFF
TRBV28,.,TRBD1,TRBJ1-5,TGTGCCAGCAACTGGGACAGGGGGCCGGTGGGCAATCAGCCCCAGCATTTT,CASNWDRGPVGNQPQHF
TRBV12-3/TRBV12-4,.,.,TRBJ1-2,TGTGCCAGCAGTTTAGCGGGCTCCGACAAATACACCTTC,CASSLAGSDKYTF
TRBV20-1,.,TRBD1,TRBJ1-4,TGCAGTGCTAGTAGTTGGACAGGGATCGGGGGCGAAAAACTGTTTTTT,CSASSWTGIGGEKLFF
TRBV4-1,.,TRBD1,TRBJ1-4,TGCGCCAGCAGCCGACAGGGTCAAGGGGTTAATGAAAAACTGTTTTTT,CASSRQGQGVNEKLFF
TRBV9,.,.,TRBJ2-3,TGTGCCAGCACGGTGTCGGGGTCTAGCACAGATACGCAGTATTTT,CASTVSGSSTDTQYF
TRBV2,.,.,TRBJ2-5,TGTGCCAGCAGCCCCCTATGGTACCAAGAGACCCAGTACTTC,CASSPLWYQETQYF
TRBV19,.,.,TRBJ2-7,TGTGCCAGTAGTATAGATATAGTAGGAAATTACGAGCAGTACTTC,CASSIDIVGNYEQYF
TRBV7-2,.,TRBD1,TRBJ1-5,TGTGCCAGCAGCCAAGGGGGCTTTCAGCCCCAGCATTTT,CASSQGGFQPQHF
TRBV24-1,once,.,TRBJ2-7,TGTGCCACCAGTGGGATAACGGCCACCTACGAGCAGTACTTC,CATSGITATYEQYF
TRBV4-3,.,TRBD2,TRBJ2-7,TGCGCCAGCAGCCAAGGGACTAGCGGGAGCTCCTACGAGCAGTACTTC,CASSQGTSGSSYEQYF
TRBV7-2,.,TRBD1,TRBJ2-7,TGTGCCAGCAGCGTAAGCACAGGGGCCTACGAGCAGTACTTC,CASSVSTGAYEQYF
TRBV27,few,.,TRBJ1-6,TGTGCCAGCAGTTTTGGGGGTCCGGGCTCCTATAATTCACCCCTCCACTTT,CASSFGGPGSYNSPLHF
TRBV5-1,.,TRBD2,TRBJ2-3,TGCGCCAGCAGCCTCCAAGCGGGGGGGCCAACAGATACGCAGTATTTT,CASSLQAGGPTDTQYF
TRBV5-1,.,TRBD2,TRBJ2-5,TGCGCCAGCAGCTTGGTCCCTAGCGGGGTTGTCGGGACCCAGTACTTC,CASSLVPSGVVGTQYF
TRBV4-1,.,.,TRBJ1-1,TGCGCCAGCAGCCAATGGGAGGGGAGGAACACTGAAGCTTTCTTT,CASSQWEGRNTEAFF
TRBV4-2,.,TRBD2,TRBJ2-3,TGTGCCAGCAGCCAAGATCCTAGCGGGGGTAGAAATACGCAGTATTTT,CASSQDPSGGRNTQYF
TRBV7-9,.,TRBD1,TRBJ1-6,TGTGCCAGCAGCTTAGACGCGACAGGGGGCGCGAGCTATAATTCACCCCTCCACTTT,CASSLDATGGASYNSPLHF
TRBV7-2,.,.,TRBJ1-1,TGTGCCAGCAGCTGGGCCGGGACAAACACTGAAGCTTTCTTT,CASSWAGTNTEAFF
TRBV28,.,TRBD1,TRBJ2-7,TGTGCCAGCAGGGGGACAGGACACTACGAGCAGTACTTC,CASRGTGHYEQYF
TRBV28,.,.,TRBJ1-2,TGTGCCAGCAGTGACCGGAGGCAGGGGTTCTGGGATGGCTACACCTTC,CASSDRRQGFWDGYTF
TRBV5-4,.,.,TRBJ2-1,TGTGCCAGCAGCTTGGTGCAGACTTCTCAGGGATTAGGTGAGCAGTTCTTC,CASSLVQTSQGLGEQFF
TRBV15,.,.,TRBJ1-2,TGTGCCACCAGCAGAGGGATCAGGGAAGTGAATGGCTACACCTTC,CATSRGIREVNGYTF
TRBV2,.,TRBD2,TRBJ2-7,TGTGCCAGCAGTCCGGAGCGGGGGGCCTACGAGCAGTACTTC,CASSPERGAYEQYF
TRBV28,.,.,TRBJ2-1,TGTGCCAGCAATCAGCGAAGTATAGCCTACAATGAGCAGTTCTTC,CASNQRSIAYNEQFF
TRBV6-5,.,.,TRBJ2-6,TGTGCCAGCAGTTACAACGAATTCTCTGGGGCCAACGTCCTGACTTTC,CASSYNEFSGANVLTF
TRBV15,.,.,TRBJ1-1,TGTGCCACCAGCAAACGGGAGGGGAACACTGAAGCTTTCTTT,CATSKREGNTEAFF
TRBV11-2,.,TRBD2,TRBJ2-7,TGTGCCAGCAGCTCCCTGCGGGAGGGGGACGAGCAGTACTTC,CASSSLREGDEQYF
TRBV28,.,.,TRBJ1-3,TGTGCCAGCAGTTTAGGGTTAGCTGGAAACACCATATATTTT,CASSLGLAGNTIYF
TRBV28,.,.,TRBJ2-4,TGTGCCAGCAGTCTCGGATCCAGGGACATTCAGTACTTC,CASSLGSRDIQYF
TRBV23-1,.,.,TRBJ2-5,TGCGCCAGCAGTCAATACCAGGGGCGGGAGACCCAGTACTTC,CASSQYQGRETQYF
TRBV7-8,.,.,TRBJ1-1,TGTGCCAGCAGCTTAGGGCACAGAAGGGACACTGAAGCTTTCTTT,CASSLGHRRDTEAFF
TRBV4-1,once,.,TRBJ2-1,TGCGCCAGCAGCCGCTGGGTGCAGGAGGGTGAGCAGTTCTTC,CASSRWVQEGEQFF
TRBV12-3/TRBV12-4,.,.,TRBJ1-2,TGTGCCAGCAGTTCCGGACACCTCTATGGCTACACCTTC,CASSSGHLYGYTF
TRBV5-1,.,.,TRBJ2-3,TGCGCCAGCAGCTTGGATATTAGCGCAGATACGCAGTATTTT,CASSLDISADTQYF
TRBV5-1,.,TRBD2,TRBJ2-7,TGCGCCAGCAGCCGGACTAGCGGGAGTCCCTACGAGCAGTACTTC,CASSRTSGSPYEQYF
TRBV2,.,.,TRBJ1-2,TGTGCCAGCAACCCCGGAACCTATGGCTACACCTTC,CASNPGTYGYTF